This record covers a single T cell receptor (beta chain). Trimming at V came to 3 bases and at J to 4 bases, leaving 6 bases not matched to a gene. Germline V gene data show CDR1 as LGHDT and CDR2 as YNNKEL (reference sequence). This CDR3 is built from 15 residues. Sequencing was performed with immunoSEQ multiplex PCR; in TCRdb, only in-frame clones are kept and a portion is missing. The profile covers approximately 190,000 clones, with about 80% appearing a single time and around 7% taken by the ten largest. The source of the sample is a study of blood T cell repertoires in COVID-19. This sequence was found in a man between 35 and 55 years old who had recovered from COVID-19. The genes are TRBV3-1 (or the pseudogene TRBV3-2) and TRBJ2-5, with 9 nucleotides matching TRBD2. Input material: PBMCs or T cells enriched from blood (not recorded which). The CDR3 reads CASSQGGGASETQYF. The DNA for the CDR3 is TGTGCCAGCAGCCAGGGCGGGGGGGCCTCAGAGACCCAGTACTTC.